The subject of this entry is one TCR beta chain. This specimen comes from a study of blood T cell repertoires in COVID-19. Study context: The United States, Italy and Spain supplied acute and convalescent COVID-19 samples.

The data were produced by immunoSEQ multiplex PCR, yet TCRdb's version contains in-frame clones alone and is incomplete. The data show tens of thousands of clones, approximately 79% seen once. The source of this sequence is a man between 65 and 80 years old with acute or convalescent COVID-19. Sequenced sample: peripheral blood.

As DNA, the CDR3 is TGTGCCAGCAGTCGGGACAGCTACAATGAGCAGTTCTTC. This gives the protein CASSRDSYNEQFF. The chain recombines TRBV12-3 or TRBV12-4 with TRBJ2-1, with 7 bases that match TRBD1. The CDR3 consists of 13 residues. The J segment lost 3 bases and the V segment lost 5 bases, leaving 1 base of the junction unmatched.